These T cell receptor beta chains were read from a single sample in a study of T cells expressing NK-cell markers. From the 5' RACE reads, TCRdb lists one entry per CDR3 protein and no DNA. The table lists approximately 110,000 distinct CDR3 sequences. The source material was blood T cells: a sorted CD56 or NKG2C T cell subset, CD4+ or CD8+ T cells, or bulk PBMC T cells (not recorded which). Source of these receptors: a woman aged 18 to 75 in good health. Both conserved end residues are part of each CDR3.

J gene | V gene | CDR3 protein
TRBJ2-1 | TRBV5-4 | CASSLLAGGNNEQFF
TRBJ1-3 | TRBV5-6 | CASSWAVPASGNTIYF
TRBJ1-1 | TRBV13 | CASTRGPDTEAFF
TRBJ1-3 | TRBV28 | CASSLPQGPLGNTIYF
TRBJ2-1 | TRBV6-2/TRBV6-3 | CASTRREFYNEQFF
TRBJ2-1 | TRBV14 | CASSQVLYNEQFF
TRBJ2-1 | TRBV21-1 | CASSKNSSNYNEQFF
TRBJ2-1 | TRBV29-1 | CSAEGATDEQFF
TRBJ2-3 | TRBV20-1 | CSASTGGPGTDTQYF
TRBJ2-7 | TRBV7-9 | CASSSRLAGGPSYEQYF
TRBJ2-3 | TRBV13 | CASSLRTSGYTDTQYF
TRBJ1-2 | TRBV12-3/TRBV12-4 | CASSPTGVDGYTF
TRBJ1-5 | TRBV19 | CASSMGQRSNQPQHF
TRBJ2-4 | TRBV19 | CASSAGTGVLWQYF
TRBJ1-1 | TRBV12-3/TRBV12-4 | CASSHGTANTEAFF
TRBJ2-5 | TRBV20-1 | CSARLAGVGETQYF
TRBJ2-3 | TRBV7-2 | CASRPPQGDTQYF
TRBJ2-1 | TRBV29-1 | CSVEFRGEEQFF
TRBJ2-7 | TRBV21-1 | CASSKEGVAGGRGIEQYF
TRBJ2-5 | TRBV25-1 | CASSERAEGETQYF
TRBJ2-4 | TRBV12-3/TRBV12-4 | CASSLTSGYEAKNIQYF
TRBJ1-4 | TRBV15 | CATSRGSGANEKLFF
TRBJ2-1 | TRBV7-2 | CASSLGMTVSSYNEQFF
TRBJ2-2 | TRBV19 | CASKPSPGKGNTGELFF
TRBJ2-1 | TRBV6-2/TRBV6-3 | CASHIRDSYNEQFF
TRBJ2-1 | TRBV19 | CASSMRTGVNEQFF
TRBJ2-6 | TRBV19 | CASIGWGDSGANVLTF
TRBJ2-1 | TRBV7-8 | CASSPVTSGSQTYEQFF
TRBJ2-7 | TRBV10-3 | CAISESAGGGYEQYF
TRBJ2-2 | TRBV9 | CASSVATGGVGGELFF
TRBJ1-4 | TRBV12-3/TRBV12-4 | CASSFEGTGGRKLFF
TRBJ2-2 | TRBV4-3 | CASSQEADTGELFF
TRBJ2-3 | TRBV29-1 | CSAVAGGPSDTQYF
TRBJ1-6 | TRBV25-1 | CASSEQGPYNSPLHF
TRBJ2-7 | TRBV7-9 | CASSSPSYEQYF
TRBJ2-1 | TRBV25-1 | CASSDPADMVVDEQFF
TRBJ2-7 | TRBV7-6 | CASSLYGGTDYEQYF